This TCR beta chain originates from a study of T-cell reconstitution after alpha-beta-depleted transplantation in children. Study observations and caveats: Some patients showed high day-60 TCRbeta diversity, which derived from surviving recipient T cells and thymic progenitors. By about two months after transplant, alpha-beta T cells reportedly arose from several hundred graft clones that had expanded. At one year after transplant, newly produced T cells mostly accounted for T-cell counts and diversity.

To note about this clonotype: Its antigen is currently unknown. This may come from a read error, since a much larger clone is one base off.

Preparing the TCRbeta library involved the use of unique molecular identifiers. Each CDR3 protein is one row after TCRdb ran MiXCR on the PCR reads. Here the sample spans hundreds of thousands of distinct CDR3 sequences, around 14% being singletons. The material sequenced was PBMCs, taken before TCRalphabeta/CD19-depleted stem cell transplant. This sequence was found in a girl aged 2 to 9 with congenital amegakaryocytic thrombocytopenia, due to receive a stem cell transplant.

CDR3: CASSLATTPPIIQYF. CDR3 nucleotides: TGTGCCAGCAGTTTAGCGACGACTCCCCCGATCATTCAGTACTTC. The chain combines TRBV12-3 or TRBV12-4 with TRBJ2-4; no definite D call. CDR3 length: 15 residues. The V gene lost 0 bases and the J gene lost 9 bases, with 15 bases spanning the gap.